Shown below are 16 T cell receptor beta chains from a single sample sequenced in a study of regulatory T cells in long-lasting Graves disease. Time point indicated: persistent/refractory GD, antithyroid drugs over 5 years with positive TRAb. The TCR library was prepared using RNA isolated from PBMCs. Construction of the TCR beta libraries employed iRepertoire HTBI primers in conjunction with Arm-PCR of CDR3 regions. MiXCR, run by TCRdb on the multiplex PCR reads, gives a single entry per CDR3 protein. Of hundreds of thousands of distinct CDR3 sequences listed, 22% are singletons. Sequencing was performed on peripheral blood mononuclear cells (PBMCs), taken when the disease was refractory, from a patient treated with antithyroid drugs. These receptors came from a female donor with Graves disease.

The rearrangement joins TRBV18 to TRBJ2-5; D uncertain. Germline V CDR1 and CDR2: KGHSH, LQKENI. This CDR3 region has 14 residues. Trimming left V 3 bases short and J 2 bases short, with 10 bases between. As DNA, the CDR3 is TGTGCCAGCTCACCCCTTTTTATTCAAGAGACCCAGTACTTC. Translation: CASSPLFIQETQYF.

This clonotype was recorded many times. CDR3: CASSLTGGIEETQYF. The CDR3 region has the DNA TGTGCCAGCAGCTTAACCGGGGGCATCGAAGAGACCCAGTACTTC. The J gene is TRBJ2-5, the V gene TRBV7-3; either TRBD1 or TRBD2 may supply D (6 bases each). CDR3 length: 15 residues. V was trimmed by 0 bases and J by 3 bases, leaving 11 bases between them. Germline CDR1 is SGHTA and CDR2 is FQGTGA.

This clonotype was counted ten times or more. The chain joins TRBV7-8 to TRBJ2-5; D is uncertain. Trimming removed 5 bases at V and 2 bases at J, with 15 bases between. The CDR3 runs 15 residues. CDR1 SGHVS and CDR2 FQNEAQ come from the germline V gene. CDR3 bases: TGTGCCAGCAGCCGACCACGGACCATACAAGAGACCCAGTACTTC. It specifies CASSRPRTIQETQYF. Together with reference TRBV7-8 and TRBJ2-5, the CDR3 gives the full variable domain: GAGVSQSPRYKVAKRGQDVALRCDPISGHVSLFWYQQALGQGPEFLTYFQNEAQLDKSGLPSDRFFAERPEGSVSTLKIQRTQQEDSAVYLCASSRPRTIQETQYFGPGTRLLVL.

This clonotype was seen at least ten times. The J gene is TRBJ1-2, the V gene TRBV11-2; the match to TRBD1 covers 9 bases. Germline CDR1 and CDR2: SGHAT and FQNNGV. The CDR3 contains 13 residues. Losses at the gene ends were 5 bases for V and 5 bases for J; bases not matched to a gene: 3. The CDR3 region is CASSMGQGYGYTF. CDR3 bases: TGTGCCAGCAGCATGGGACAGGGATATGGCTACACCTTC.

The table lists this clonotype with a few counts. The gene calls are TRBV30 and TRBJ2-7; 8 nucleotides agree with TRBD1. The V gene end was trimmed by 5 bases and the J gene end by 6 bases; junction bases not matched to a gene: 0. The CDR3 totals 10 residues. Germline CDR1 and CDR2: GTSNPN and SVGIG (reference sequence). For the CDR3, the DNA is TGTGCCTGGCAGGGGGCCGAGCAGTACTTC. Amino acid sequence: CAWQGAEQYF. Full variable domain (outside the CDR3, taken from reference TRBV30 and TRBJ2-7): SQTIHQWPATLVQPVGSPLSLECTVEGTSNPNLYWYRQAAGRGLQLLFYSVGIGQISSEVPQNLSASRPQDRQFILSSKKLLLSDSGFYLCAWQGAEQYFGPGTRLTVT.

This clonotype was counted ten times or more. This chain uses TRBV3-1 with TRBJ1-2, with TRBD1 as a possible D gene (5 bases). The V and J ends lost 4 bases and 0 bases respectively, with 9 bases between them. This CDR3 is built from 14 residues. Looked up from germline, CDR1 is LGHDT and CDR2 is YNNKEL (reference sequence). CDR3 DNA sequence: TGTGCCAGCAGCCCGGAACAGGCTAACTATGGCTACACCTTC. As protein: CASSPEQANYGYTF.

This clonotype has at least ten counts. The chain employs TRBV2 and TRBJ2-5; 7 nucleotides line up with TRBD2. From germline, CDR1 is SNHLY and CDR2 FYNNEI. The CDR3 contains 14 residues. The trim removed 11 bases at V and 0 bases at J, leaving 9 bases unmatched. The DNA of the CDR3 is TGTGCCCAGCAAGGGGCGGGAGACCAAGAGACCCAGTACTTC. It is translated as CAQQGAGDQETQYF. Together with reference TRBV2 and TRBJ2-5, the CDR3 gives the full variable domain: EPEVTQTPSHQVTQMGQEVILRCVPISNHLYFYWYRQILGQKVEFLVSFYNNEISEKSEIFDDQFSVERPDGSNFTLKIRSTKLEDSAMYFCAQQGAGDQETQYFGPGTRLLVL.

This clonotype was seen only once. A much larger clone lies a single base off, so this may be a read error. The CDR3 protein is CASSLASQGGACGYTF. As DNA, the CDR3 is TGTGCCAGCAGCTTAGCGAGCCAGGGGGGCGCCTGTGGCTACACCTTC. The rearrangement uses TRBV7-8 and TRBJ1-2, with 7 nucleotides matching TRBD1. Losses at the gene ends were 0 bases for V and 7 bases for J; bases not matched to a gene: 11. CDR1 and CDR2 (germline): SGHVS, FQNEAQ. The CDR3 is made up of 16 amino acids.

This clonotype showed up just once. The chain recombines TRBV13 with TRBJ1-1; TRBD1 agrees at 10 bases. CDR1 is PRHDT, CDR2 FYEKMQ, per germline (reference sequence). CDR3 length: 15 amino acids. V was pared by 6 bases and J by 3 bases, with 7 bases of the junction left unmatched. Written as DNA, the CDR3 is TGTGCCAGCAGGCTACTGGGACAGGGGTACACTGAAGCTTTCTTT. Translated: CASRLLGQGYTEAFF.

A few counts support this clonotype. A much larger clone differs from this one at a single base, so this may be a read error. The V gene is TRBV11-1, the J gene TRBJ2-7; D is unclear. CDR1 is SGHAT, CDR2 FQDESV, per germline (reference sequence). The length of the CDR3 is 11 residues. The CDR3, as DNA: TGTGCCAGCAGCCACGGCCGCGAGCGGTACTTC. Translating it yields CASSHGRERYF.

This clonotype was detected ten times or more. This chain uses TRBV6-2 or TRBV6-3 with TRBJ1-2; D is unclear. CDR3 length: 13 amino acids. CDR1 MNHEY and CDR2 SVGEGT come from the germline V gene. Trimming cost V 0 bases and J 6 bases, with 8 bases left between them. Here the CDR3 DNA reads TGTGCCAGCAGTTACTCGCCCAGAAATGGCTACACCTTC. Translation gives CASSYSPRNGYTF.

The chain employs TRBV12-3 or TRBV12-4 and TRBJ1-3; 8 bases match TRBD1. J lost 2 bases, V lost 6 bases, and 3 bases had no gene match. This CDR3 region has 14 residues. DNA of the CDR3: TGTGCCAGCAGGGTGGACAGGGCTGGAAACACCATATATTTT. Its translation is CASRVDRAGNTIYF.

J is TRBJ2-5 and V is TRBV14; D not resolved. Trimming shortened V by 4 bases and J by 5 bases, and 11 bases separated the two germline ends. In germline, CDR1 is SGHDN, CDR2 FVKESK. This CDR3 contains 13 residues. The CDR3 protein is CASSRSFDETQYF. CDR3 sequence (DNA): TGTGCCAGCAGCCGGAGTTTCGACGAGACCCAGTACTTC.

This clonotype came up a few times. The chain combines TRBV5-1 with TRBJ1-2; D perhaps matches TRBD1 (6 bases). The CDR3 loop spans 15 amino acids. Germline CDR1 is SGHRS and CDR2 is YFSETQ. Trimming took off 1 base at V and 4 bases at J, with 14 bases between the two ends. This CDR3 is CASSLTLRGAYGYTF. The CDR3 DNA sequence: TGCGCCAGCAGCTTGACCCTCAGGGGAGCCTATGGCTACACCTTC.

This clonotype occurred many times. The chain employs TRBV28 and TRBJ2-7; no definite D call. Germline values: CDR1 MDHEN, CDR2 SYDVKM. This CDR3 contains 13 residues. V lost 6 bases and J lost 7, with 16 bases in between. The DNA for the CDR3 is TGTGCCAGCAGGCAAGCCTGGATCGCGGAGCAGTACTTC. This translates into CASRQAWIAEQYF. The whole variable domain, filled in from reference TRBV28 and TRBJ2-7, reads DVKVTQSSRYLVKRTGEKVFLECVQDMDHENMFWYRQDPGLGLRLIYFSYDVKMKEKGDIPEGYSVSREKKERFSLILESASTNQTSMYLCASRQAWIAEQYFGPGTRLTVT.

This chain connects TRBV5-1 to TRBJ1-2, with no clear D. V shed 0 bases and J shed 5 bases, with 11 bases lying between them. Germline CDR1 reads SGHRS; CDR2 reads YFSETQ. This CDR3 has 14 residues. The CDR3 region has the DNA TGCGCCAGCAGCTTGGTTTCCAGTGAGTATGGCTACACCTTC. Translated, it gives CASSLVSSEYGYTF.